Below, one T cell receptor beta chain is given with its context. This clone occurred a few times. The target of this receptor is not known. The record has no base qualities; no much larger clone is one base away. The data were taken from a study of beta chain features in type 1 diabetes listed by TCRdb under 2018. With regard to the full study: Mean age, gender distribution, total cell number and subset yield were not different between patients and healthy donors. In the study, recently diagnosed type 1 diabetes patients and matched healthy donors were compared on the TCRB repertoires of their sorted circulating CD4+ T cell subsets. Regulatory and stem cell-like memory subsets were isolated from only 8 patients and about eight healthy donors, whereas naive and central memory subsets came from all 30 or so donors. Across all samples, around 100 million sorted cells were examined, and cell number per subset correlated strongly with RNA yield.

A single peripheral blood draw of around 0.11 L on average was collected from each donor into heparinised tubes. A BD FACSAria II was used to sort naive, central memory, regulatory and stem cell-like memory CD4+ T cells with a panel that included CD45RO, CCR7, CD25, CD127, CD95 and CD27. Every sorted population had a purity above 98%. PBMCs were isolated immediately by Lymphoprep density gradient centrifugation and stained directly without culture. So that batch effects would be minimized, each experiment stained and sorted samples in pairs, pairing one healthy donor with one patient. All of the isolated RNA was reverse transcribed with the High Capacity cDNA Reverse Transcription Kit, so expressed TCRB transcripts were sequenced. Deep immunoSEQ sequencing was performed on naive, central memory and regulatory T cell samples, with an average of about 3.6 million total reads per sample. Sorted cells were lysed in RLT buffer, and RNA was extracted using DNase-treated RNeasy Micro or Mini kits according to cell number. To prevent cross-contamination, each cell subset was processed individually, whereas patient and healthy donor samples were processed jointly. The immunoSEQ multiplex PCR was used to amplify TCRB sequences from cDNA, yielding 87-bp fragments that span the CDR3 region. The amplicons were sequenced using the Illumina HiSeq platform. The authors' analysis ran thus. PCR bias was computationally corrected using synthetic template baselines, reads within Hamming distance 2 were collapsed, and singletons that could not be merged were discarded. By aligning reads against IMGT, V, D and J genes, CDR3 length, and insertions or deletions at six rearrangement sites were assigned. Within each subset, clonotype counts were normalized to sorted cell number, after which true diversity and Gini coefficients were computed with the tcR R package. The overlap coefficient, calculated on TCRB nucleotide sequences, was used to measure repertoire sharing. The clones in this table, taken by TCRdb from immuneACCESS, are in-frame only. Not every clone is retained; where verified, under half of the shortfall comes from an unresolved V gene, and the cause of the rest is unknown. V and J calls and clone size are given by that table; D and trimming were obtained from the DNA. The sample yields 200,000 to 250,000 clones; 27% were counted once. The ten largest clones represent 3.5% to 4.5% of the sample.

The paper as a whole reports these results and caveats: HLA sub-analyses involved small numbers of individuals, so any influence of HLA type on TCRB rearrangement remained unresolved. Because cDNA was sequenced instead of genomic DNA, activated cells with high expression could be over-represented, although the groups did not differ in activation or CD3 levels. At VDJ recombination sites, patients with type 1 diabetes made fewer insertions and deleted more nucleotides, a pattern implying thymic rearrangement abnormalities. A moderate but significant shortening of TCRB CDR3 length was observed in type 1 diabetes patients in all four CD4+ subsets. Shorter templates might be favored by PCR, yet because patient and control samples were amplified and corrected together, any such skew would affect both groups equally. The naive, central memory and regulatory TCRB repertoires appeared to resemble one another more closely among patients than among healthy donors.

From a lookup of the germline V gene, CDR1 and CDR2 are SGDLS and YYNGEE. Germline trimming: 4 bases from V, 5 bases from J; junction bases outside gene matches: 9. The cysteine opens and the phenylalanine closes a CDR3 of 15 amino acids. The read is trimmed to its CDR3 DNA, 45 bases read in frame from base 1. Sequenced material: central memory CD4+ T cells from blood. The TCR was taken from a man aged 25 to 40 in good health. This chain joins TRBV9 to TRBJ2-3; TRBD2 lines up with 8 middle nucleotides. The CDR3: CASSTRAGEVDTQYF. The DNA sequence is given as TGTGCCAGCAGCACCCGAGCGGGGGAGGTAGATACGCAGTATTTT.